A selection of T cell receptor beta chains follows, all from one sample in a study of blood T cell repertoires in COVID-19. Measured with immunoSEQ multiplex PCR; TCRdb has only the in-frame clones, and not every one. The sample consists of 240,000 or so clones, around 88% of them appearing once. The source material was peripheral blood. Every receptor here comes from a man older than 75 with acute or convalescent COVID-19. Each CDR3 is given with its conserved first and last residue. A D gene is named only where the DNA matches it firmly. Clone size is given for some rows only: seen once, a few or many times, or a class if the clone is expanded.

CDR3 protein: CASSQLAGTGGELFF
CDR3 DNA: TGTGCCAGCAGCCAACTAGCGGGAACTGGCGGGGAGCTGTTTTTT
D gene: TRBD2
J gene: TRBJ2-2
V gene: TRBV3-1/TRBV3-2
clone size: -

CDR3 protein: CATRGDSEGETQYF
CDR3 DNA: TGTGCCACACGGGGGGACTCAGAGGGGGAGACCCAGTACTTC
D gene: TRBD2
J gene: TRBJ2-5
V gene: TRBV10-3
clone size: once

CDR3 protein: CASSRAGVGEQYF
CDR3 DNA: TGTGCCAGCAGCCGGGCGGGAGTCGGCGAGCAGTACTTC
D gene: TRBD2
J gene: TRBJ2-7
V gene: TRBV14
clone size: once

CDR3 protein: CASSPRGAHYNEQFF
CDR3 DNA: TGTGCCAGCAGCCCACGGGGGGCGCACTACAATGAGCAGTTCTTC
D gene: -
J gene: TRBJ2-1
V gene: TRBV27
clone size: -

CDR3 protein: CASSAAGVSRTGELFF
CDR3 DNA: TGTGCCAGCAGCGCAGCGGGAGTAAGTCGGACCGGGGAGCTGTTTTTT
D gene: TRBD2
J gene: TRBJ2-2
V gene: TRBV9
clone size: -

CDR3 protein: CASSQDLTNQPQHF
CDR3 DNA: TGTGCCAGCAGCCAAGACTTGACAAATCAGCCCCAGCATTTT
D gene: -
J gene: TRBJ1-5
V gene: TRBV3-1/TRBV3-2
clone size: once

CDR3 protein: CSASTGLVSGGYTF
CDR3 DNA: TGCAGTGCTAGTACAGGGCTCGTGAGCGGTGGCTACACCTTC
D gene: -
J gene: TRBJ1-2
V gene: TRBV20-1
clone size: -

CDR3 protein: CASAFRGGLGEETQYF
CDR3 DNA: TGTGCTAGTGCCTTTCGGGGGGGCCTCGGGGAAGAGACCCAGTACTTC
D gene: TRBD2
J gene: TRBJ2-5
V gene: TRBV12-5
clone size: -

CDR3 protein: CASSRGLAGTHSYEQYF
CDR3 DNA: TGTGCCAGCAGCCGAGGACTAGCGGGGACACACTCCTACGAGCAGTACTTC
D gene: TRBD2
J gene: TRBJ2-7
V gene: TRBV27
clone size: -

CDR3 protein: CASSLGEIYGYTF
CDR3 DNA: TGCGCCAGCAGCTTGGGGGAGATCTATGGCTACACCTTC
D gene: -
J gene: TRBJ1-2
V gene: TRBV5-1
clone size: -

CDR3 protein: CASSSPVAGYTF
CDR3 DNA: TGTGCCAGCAGTTCCCCTGTCGCGGGCTACACCTTC
D gene: -
J gene: TRBJ1-2
V gene: TRBV6-5
clone size: few